This TCR beta chain derives from a study of post-analysis software for immune sequencing data. General observations from the study: Included in a set of five TRBV segments more frequent in patients than controls were TRBV5-6, TRBV5-1 and TRBV20-1. Controls' normalized Chao1 diversity significantly exceeded that of multiple sclerosis patients.

With respect to this clonotype: Antigen unknown.

TCR beta libraries were prepared from cDNA with unique molecular identifiers. From the PCR reads, TCRdb called clonotypes with MiXCR, one entry per CDR3 protein. The data show 750,000 to 950,000 distinct CDR3 sequences, 40% to 55% seen once. The CDR3 spans 16 residues. V shed 2 bases and J shed 4 bases, with 15 bases lying between them. Germline loops: CDR1 MNHEY, CDR2 SVGEGT. The TCR comes from a girl aged 5-17 years with multiple sclerosis. Sequencing input: blood. V is TRBV6-2 or TRBV6-3 and J is TRBJ2-1, with no clear D. The CDR3 loop reads CASSYERPSLYNEQFF. The CDR3 coding sequence is TGTGCCAGCAGTTACGAGCGTCCGTCCCTTTACAATGAGCAGTTCTTC.